These 16 T cell receptor beta chains came from one sample sequenced in a study of T cell responses to AZD1222 COVID-19 vaccine. Sequenced by immunoSEQ multiplex PCR; TCRdb stores in-frame clones only, minus some. This table holds approximately 130,000 clones, around 90% found once. The sample here was peripheral blood, taken 28 days after the second dose of the MenACWY control vaccine. These TCRs come from an adult who received the MenACWY meningococcal vaccine as a control.

This clone was found a few times. The chain has TRBV7-2 and TRBJ2-1; TRBD1 aligns across 9 bases. The CDR3 length is 15 residues. Unmatched junction bases numbered 7, after V lost 6 bases and J lost 4 bases. The germline gives CDR1 SGHTA, CDR2 FQGNSA. The chain's CDR3 is CASSQQGARYNEQFF. CDR3 bases: TGTGCCAGCAGTCAACAGGGGGCGCGGTACAATGAGCAGTTCTTC.

The chain joins TRBV7-8 to TRBJ1-6; D not resolved. The V and J ends lost 1 base and 8 bases respectively, with 6 bases between them. Germline CDR1 and CDR2: SGHVS and FQNEAQ. This CDR3 spans 13 amino acids. DNA for the CDR3: TGTGCCAGCAGCTTAGTCAAGGATTCACCCCTCCACTTT. It specifies CASSLVKDSPLHF.

This chain joins TRBV5-1 and TRBJ1-1; 7 bases are a match to TRBD1. CDR1 is SGHRS and CDR2 is YFSETQ in the germline V gene. CDR3 length equals 16 residues. The ends lost 0 bases at V and 7 bases at J; junction bases unmatched: 12. CDR3 sequence: CASSLGRQGRVNEAFF. The CDR3 coding sequence is TGCGCCAGCAGCTTGGGAAGACAGGGAAGAGTGAATGAAGCTTTCTTT.

This clone was detected once. The chain joins TRBV6-5 to TRBJ2-2; D assignment may be TRBD1 or TRBD2 (5 bases each). The CDR3 consists of 14 residues. The V and J ends lost 7 bases and 4 bases respectively, with 13 bases between them. The germline CDR1 and CDR2 sequences are MNHEY and SVGAGI. This CDR3 reads CASNQYGGTGELFF. CDR3 sequence (DNA): TGTGCCAGCAACCAGTATGGGGGCACCGGGGAGCTGTTTTTT.

The chain is built from TRBV27 and TRBJ1-1, with D possibly being TRBD1 (5 bases). Per the germline V gene, CDR1 is MNHEY and CDR2 is SMNVEV (reference sequence). The V end lost 5 bases, the J end lost 7 bases, and 14 bases lay between the germline ends. This CDR3 is 13 amino acids long. The CDR3 reads CASSLSGQIEAFF. The CDR3, as DNA: TGTGCCAGCAGTCTCTCAGGACAAATTGAAGCTTTCTTT.

This clone has just one count. V usage is TRBV5-6 and J usage is TRBJ2-3; D gene unclear. The CDR3 loop spans 11 amino acids. CDR1 SGHDT and CDR2 YYEEEE come from the germline V gene. Trimming shortened V by 2 bases and J by 5 bases, and 3 bases separated the two germline ends. The CDR3 loop reads CASSLQDTQYF. CDR3 nucleotide sequence: TGTGCCAGCAGCTTACAAGATACGCAGTATTTT.

The chain joins TRBV5-1 to TRBJ1-1; 9 bases are shared with TRBD1. The CDR3 extends over 18 amino acids. The germline gives CDR1 SGHRS, CDR2 YFSETQ. Losses at the gene ends were 4 bases for V and 4 bases for J; bases not matched to a gene: 17. The CDR3 region has the DNA TGCGCCAGCAGCCAAACCCCCCAAATACAGGGGGCTGTCACTGAAGCTTTCTTT. Residues: CASSQTPQIQGAVTEAFF.

The chain is built from TRBV6-5 and TRBJ2-2, with D possibly TRBD1 on 6 matching bases. Trimming took off 2 bases at V and 3 bases at J, with 10 bases between the two ends. Germline V gives CDR1 MNHEY, CDR2 SVGAGI. This CDR3 is built from 15 residues. The CDR3: CASSYHRVDTGELFF. CDR3 coding DNA: TGTGCCAGCAGTTACCACAGGGTCGACACCGGGGAGCTGTTTTTT.

The CDR3 bases are TGTGCCAGTAGCGCGGGAGCCTCCTACAATGAGCAGTTCTTC. Encoded protein: CASSAGASYNEQFF. The rearrangement links TRBV19 to TRBJ2-1; the match to TRBD2 covers 7 bases. The CDR3 has 14 residues. Losses at the gene ends were 6 bases for V and 0 bases for J; bases not matched to a gene: 2. Germline V CDR1 and CDR2: LNHDA, SQIVND (reference sequence).

In its sample, this clone was seen once. This chain connects TRBV6-5 to TRBJ2-7, with 9 nucleotides matching TRBD1. The V gene end was trimmed by 7 bases and the J gene end by 4 bases; junction bases not matched to a gene: 5. The CDR3 loop spans 13 amino acids. Germline V gene sequence: CDR1 MNHEY, CDR2 SVGAGI. CDR3: CASTRDRVYEQYF. Written as DNA, the CDR3 is TGTGCCAGCACTCGGGACAGGGTGTACGAGCAGTACTTC.

The chain carries TRBV15 and TRBJ1-5; tentatively, D is TRBD1 (6 bases). The CDR3 is 15 residues long. Germline values: CDR1 LNHNV, CDR2 YYDKDF (reference sequence). The germline V and J ends were trimmed by 1 base and 0 bases, with 7 bases remaining between them. The CDR3 DNA reads as TGTGCCACCAGCAGAGGGACAGTTAGCAATCAGCCCCAGCATTTT. Protein: CATSRGTVSNQPQHF.

This chain connects TRBV5-6 to TRBJ2-1; 7 positions match TRBD2. The CDR3 sequence is 12 residues long. Germline trimming cut 2 bases from V and 7 bases from J; bases unmatched to any gene: 0. Germline V gene sequence: CDR1 SGHDT, CDR2 YYEEEE. This CDR3 reads CASSLAGNEQFF. CDR3 DNA: TGTGCCAGCAGCTTAGCGGGAAATGAGCAGTTCTTC.

This chain connects TRBV4-1 to TRBJ1-2, with D perhaps matching TRBD1 (6 bases). The ends were cut back, 1 base at V and 5 bases at J, with 17 bases in the middle. There are 16 residues in the CDR3. Germline-derived CDR1 and CDR2 are MGHRA and YSYEKL. CDR3 loop: CASSQVLGGRWYGYTF. DNA of the CDR3: TGCGCCAGCAGCCAAGTTTTGGGGGGGCGCTGGTATGGCTACACCTTC.

The chain combines TRBV27 with TRBJ1-6, with D possibly matching TRBD1 (6 bases). Trimming cost V 5 bases and J 9 bases, with 14 bases left between them. The CDR3 loop spans 14 amino acids. Germline lookup yields CDR1 MNHEY and CDR2 SMNVEV (reference sequence). Written as DNA, the CDR3 is TGTGCCAGCAGTCGGGCAGGGGATCCTTCACCCCTCCACTTT. Translating gives CASSRAGDPSPLHF.

This clone is medium-sized (0.01 to 0.1%) within its sample. The chain joins TRBV7-3 to TRBJ2-3; the D gene is possibly TRBD2 (5 bases). The V and J ends lost 8 bases and 3 bases respectively, with 15 bases between them. The CDR3 length is 14 residues. Germline CDR1 reads SGHTA; CDR2 reads FQGTGA. The DNA for the CDR3 is TGTGCCAGCGCTACGGGGTTCGGTACAGATACGCAGTATTTT. It codes for CASATGFGTDTQYF.

The chain is built from TRBV18 and TRBJ1-2; the D is unclear. V shed 6 bases and J shed 2 bases, with 13 bases lying between them. CDR3 length equals 14 residues. CDR1 is KGHSH and CDR2 is LQKENI in the germline V gene. CDR3 sequence reads: CASSPGVGNYGYTF. The CDR3 DNA follows: TGTGCCAGCTCCCCGGGAGTTGGAAACTATGGCTACACCTTC.